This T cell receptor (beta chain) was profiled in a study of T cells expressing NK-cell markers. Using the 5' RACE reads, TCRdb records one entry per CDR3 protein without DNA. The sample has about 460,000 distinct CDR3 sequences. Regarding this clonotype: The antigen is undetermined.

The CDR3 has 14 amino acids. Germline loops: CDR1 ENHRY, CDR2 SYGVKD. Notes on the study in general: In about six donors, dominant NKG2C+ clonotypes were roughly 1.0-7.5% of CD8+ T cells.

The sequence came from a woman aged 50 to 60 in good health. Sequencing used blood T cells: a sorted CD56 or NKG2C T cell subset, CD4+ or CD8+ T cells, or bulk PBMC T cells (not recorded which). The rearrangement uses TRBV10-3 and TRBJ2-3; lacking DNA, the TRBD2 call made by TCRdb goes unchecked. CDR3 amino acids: CAISSGTSGKTQYF.